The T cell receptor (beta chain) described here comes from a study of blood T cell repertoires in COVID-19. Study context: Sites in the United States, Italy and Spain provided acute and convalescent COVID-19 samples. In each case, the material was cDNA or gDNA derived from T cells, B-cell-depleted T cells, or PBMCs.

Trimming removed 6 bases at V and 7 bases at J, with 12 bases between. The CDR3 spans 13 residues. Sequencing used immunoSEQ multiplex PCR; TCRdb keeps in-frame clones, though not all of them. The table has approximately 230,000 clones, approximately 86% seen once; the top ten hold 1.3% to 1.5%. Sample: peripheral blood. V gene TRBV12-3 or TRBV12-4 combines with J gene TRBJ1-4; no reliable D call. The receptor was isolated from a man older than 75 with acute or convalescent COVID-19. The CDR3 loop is CASRLMRGEKLFF. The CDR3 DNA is TGTGCCAGCAGGTTAATGCGGGGTGAAAAACTGTTTTTT.